This record covers a single T cell receptor beta chain. Its target is unknown. It is likely a read error, because the conserved phenylalanine at the end of the CDR3 is missing. It is unclear where the CDR3 begins or ends on the DNA, so no DNA is shown, and the CDR3 is as TCRdb lists it. The CDR3 numbers 16 amino acids, ends counted. CDR1 SGHAT and CDR2 FQNNGV come from the germline V gene. The sample comes from a study of tumor and adjacent non-tumor tissue in lung cancer. Notes on the study in general: Compared with tumor, normal lung showed significantly lower TCR diversity. Tumor TCR diversity, when higher, was linked to shorter survival. Top 100 clones took a larger repertoire share in normal lung.

A modified ARM-PCR protocol with three rounds of nested PCR amplified TCRbeta. TCRdb used MiXCR to reprocess the multiplex PCR reads, holding one entry per CDR3 protein. The data contain 50,000 to 70,000 distinct CDR3 sequences, 61% of them singletons. No cell sorting was done before RNA was extracted from the tissue. The normal lung tissue was taken more than 3 cm from the tumor edge. Donors were chemotherapy-naive, newly diagnosed lung cancer surgical patients in China, August–late 2014. This receptor was identified in a man between 65 and 79 years old with non-small cell lung cancer. V usage is TRBV11-2 and J usage is TRBJ2-2; the table assigns TRBD1, which was not confirmed against the DNA. The sequenced material came from distant non-tumor lung tissue. This CDR3 is CASGLQGTLFTGEMFS.